This passage covers 2 T cell receptor beta chains from one sample sequenced in a study of blood T cells in healthy people across ages (dated by TCRdb to the mid-2010s). Library creation used 5' RACE. Sequencing took place on an Illumina HiSeq 2500. A second PCR of about 7 to 12 cycles was run with a J-beta primer mix and a sample-barcoded 5' primer. In-frame beta chains were kept once TCRdb had trimmed the public reads at Q25 with fastp and called clones with MiXCR. Every distinct CDR3 protein forms one entry, paired with its most common genes and DNA. The sample table shows about 570,000 distinct CDR3 sequences, and 27% are seen once. The ten largest clones capture under 20% of the sample. The sequenced sample consisted of blood. Receptor source: a woman in her 70s in good health.

The CDR3 DNA follows: TGCAGCGTTGAAGTGCAGGGGGCCACAGATACGCAGTATTTT. This encodes CSVEVQGATDTQYF. The V gene is TRBV29-1, the J gene TRBJ2-3; 8 nucleotides align to TRBD1. The CDR3 has 14 amino acids. The germline V gene has CDR1 SQVTM and CDR2 ANQGSEA. V lost 1 base to trimming and J lost 2 bases; unmatched junction nucleotides: 2.

The chain combines TRBV3-1 with TRBJ2-1; D call uncertain. The germline gives CDR1 LGHDT, CDR2 YNNKEL (reference sequence). V lost 1 base and J 2 bases, leaving 9 bases between the germline ends. This CDR3 region has 15 residues. The CDR3 DNA sequence: TGTGCCAGCAGCCAAGGTCGGCACCCCTACAATGAGCAGTTCTTC. It specifies CASSQGRHPYNEQFF.